This T cell receptor (beta chain) appears in the sequencing data of a study of cytomegalovirus exposure and HLA in healthy donors (dated 2017 in TCRdb). For the wider study: In an earlier analysis of some 610 of the donors, less than 350 Gb of sequence data and 100 million or so unique TCR beta sequences from about 179 million T cells were reported. Roughly 300 gigabases of sequencing data and roughly 81 million unique TCR sequences made up an early release that covered 500 to 650 HLA-typed donors. The genetic ancestry cluster associated with self-reported Caucasian donors included 81% of the roughly 400 genotyped donors. The study aimed to test whether signatures of past pathogen exposure could be identified by cataloging public T cell receptors. The T cell repertoires of several hundred subjects were profiled by immunosequencing and related to cytomegalovirus serostatus. Along with the approximately 650-subject first cohort, a separate validation cohort of 120 different subjects was used. High-throughput TCR immunosequencing, statistical association of individual TCRs with disease status, and machine learning were combined to predict cytomegalovirus infection status. To study patterns of TCR occurrence, a later analysis re-analyzed previously published TCR beta repertoires from 666 donors and added high-resolution HLA genotyping. Rather than drawing on any new phenotypic data, the later analysis identified candidate immune exposures from TCR beta sequences and the way those sequences occurred across donors. An earlier analysis of around 580 of the donors used high-throughput TCR beta sequencing to judge whether each TCR beta V gene segment behaved as functional or pseudogenic. Donor age, sex, ethnicity and CMV serostatus were compiled alongside the repertoire data. In a later genetic analysis, genome-wide SNP genotypes for 398 of the 666 donors were used, and that subset was treated as a discovery cohort. All discovery cohort repertoires had been generated on a single sequencing platform. HLA typing included class I and class II loci at four-digit resolution. The number of typed donors differed by locus: roughly 629-640 for A, B, C, DRB1 and DQB1; 522 for DQA1; some 590 for DPA1; and about 450 for DPB1. A handful of DR-DQ haplotypes were handled as single units for association and clustering because linkage in the cohort was strong. Among some 410 genotyped donors of the cohort, an average of approximately 230,000 unique TCR beta nucleotide sequences were sequenced per donor, roughly 20% of them non-productive.

Library preparation used the immunoSEQ multiplex PCR assay. The multiplex PCR relied on a mix of 60 forward primers for TCR Vbeta segments and 13 reverse primers for TCR Jbeta segments. The CDR3 region of rearranged TCR beta genes was amplified from genomic DNA with a multiplex PCR assay. The amplified TCR beta libraries were sequenced on the Illumina HiSeq System as 87-base-pair reads. The original methods were these. In a later analysis, tens of millions of unique TCR beta chains were counted across the 666 repertoires, and roughly 11 million of these chains were shared by at least two donors. To remove PCR and sequencing errors, raw reads were error-corrected and collapsed into unique sequences using a nearest-neighbor algorithm that merged closely related sequences. Alignment of CDR3 sequences to IMGT reference sequences was used to assign V, D and J gene segments. For a sequence to be retained, a match of at least six nucleotides to both a V gene segment and a J gene segment was required. A rearrangement was called productive if the CDR3 had no stop codons and remained in frame with V and J, and every other rearrangement was called non-productive. Following IMGT convention, CDR3 was defined as the stretch from the second conserved V-encoded cysteine up to the conserved J-encoded phenylalanine. In an earlier analysis of around 570 of the donors, sequences lacking an unambiguous match to a single V gene segment were excluded. In an earlier analysis of 500 to 750 of the donors, V segments were called functional above 56.7% productive rearrangements and were called segregating when the between-donor standard deviation exceeded 5%. A statistical classification framework was built to diagnose cytomegalovirus status from the catalog of TCR beta chain sequences. A later analysis assigned V and J genes by comparing TCR nucleotide sequences with IMGT/GENE-DB human TR gene sequences. Using the TCRdist pipeline, a later analysis assigned CDR3 sequences along with most-parsimonious VDJ recombination scenarios. In a later analysis, each TCR beta chain was defined by its CDR3 amino acid sequence together with its V-gene family, and reads lacking a unique V-gene family were excluded. As a way to deal with suspected cross-contamination and a sequencing artifact, a later analysis dropped approximately 590 nucleotide sequences that were highly shared and had low generation probability. For each public chain, a later analysis derived a clonal expansion index from normalized ranks of inferred template counts within each repertoire. In a later analysis, generation probabilities were computed with a VDJ recombination model fitted to out-of-frame rearrangements, and the resulting probabilities were checked against IGoR. In a later analysis, hypergeometric tests were used to score TCR-TCR, TCR-HLA and TCR-CMV co-occurrence, with a repertoire-size bias correction applied to TCR pairs. False discovery rates were estimated in a later analysis by permuting HLA or CMV assignments 20 times. In a later analysis, co-occurring TCRs were grouped with DBSCAN, and TCRdist sequence similarity was added when clustering was performed within HLA-allele-positive subsets. Repertoires with fewer than 30,000 or more than 120,000 public chains were left out of co-occurrence clustering, as were roughly five repertoires with anomalous nucleotide sharing. The source is immuneACCESS, and TCRdb retained only in-frame sequences with V and J called. Part of the clones is not carried over; for the studies checked, unresolved V genes explain less than half of this, and the remainder is unexplained. V and J calls and clone size are copied from that table; D and trimming were computed from the DNA. This sample is represented by roughly 77,000 clones; around 78% of them were singletons. Of the sample, almost 4.5% falls within the top ten clones.

As for this clone: The antigen this receptor binds is unknown. No base quality information exists; no much larger clone differs at one position.

The cohort consisted of 666 healthy bone marrow donors. All cohort members were sampled while nominally healthy, although unrecorded immune exposures were likely present. The donor tested CMV seronegative, placing the donor among the 350 to 400 seronegative members of the cohort. Every donor gave a peripheral blood sample, and the peripheral blood mononuclear cells from that sample were used for TCR beta sequencing. The Qiagen DNeasy Blood Extraction Kit was used to extract genomic DNA from the blood cell samples. Results and caveats for the whole study, not just this receptor: The only immune exposure information available for the cohort was CMV serostatus. Because HLA typing was unavailable for some donors at each locus, only the typed subset was used in association tests. In vitro tests confirmed that three of the cytomegalovirus-associated TCR beta chains recognize cytomegalovirus antigens. In this cohort, only TCR beta chains were sequenced, and detectable features were limited by the absence of alpha or paired-chain data. Most TCR sequences were observed very rarely across donors, whereas some public TCRs were present in many individuals. In an earlier analysis of about 550 of the donors, most TCR beta V segments were observed in productive rearrangements about 87% or about 30% of the time, broadly matching IMGT annotations. A further reported finding was that TCR beta sequences accurately predicted the HLA-A and HLA-B alleles for most subjects in the first cohort. The authors suggested that the approach could potentially be extended to other disease states and immunological phenotypes. Linkage disequilibrium might explain the correlated functional status among segregating V segments, but an unknown experimental factor could not be excluded. When HLA alleles, especially DR and DQ, strongly co-occurred, attributing TCR associations to individual alleles was difficult. Compared with equally common non-associated chains, HLA-associated TCR beta chains in a later analysis were more clonally expanded and had lower generation probabilities. In a later analysis, the rate of TCR association differed among HLA loci, with DRB1 alleles having the most associated TCRs and HLA-C alleles having the fewest. Because counts were too low, about 18 rarely observed V segments, including chromosome 9 orphons, were excluded from the earlier analysis of 587 of the donors. V-gene and J-gene trimming of TCR beta chains was associated with a missense DCLRE1C variant in a later genetic analysis, and the association was replicated in an independent cohort. In a later genetic analysis, fewer N-insertions in productive TCRs were reported among donors in an Asian-associated ancestry cluster than the approximately 670-donor mean. Several of the top co-occurrence clusters appeared to be linked to parvovirus B19, influenza, CMV and Epstein-Barr virus, according to a later analysis. The classifier was reported to diagnose cytomegalovirus status with high specificity and sensitivity in both the original cohort and the validation cohort. Sequencing depth was assumed to be roughly uniform across donors in the presence/absence analyses, though that assumption may not hold. In a later analysis, about 16,000 TCR beta sequences were associated with specific HLA alleles at a false discovery rate of 0.05. A cluster of highly shared sequence variants was judged likely to represent a technical artifact of the sequencing pipeline. The study gave a list of 150 to 200 TCR beta chains associated with cytomegalovirus. Most CMV-associated TCR beta chains appeared to be HLA-restricted in a later analysis, and the HLA associations seemed to be driven largely by CMV exposure.

The sample was PBMCs. The clonotype originates from a man aged 35-49 years in good health and CMV-seronegative.

This receptor has the CDR3 CASSSRVGANVLTF. The DNA reads TGTGCCAGCAGCTCCCGGGTCGGGGCCAACGTCCTGACTTTC. The sequence joins TRBV7-9 to TRBJ2-6; the D gene identity is not certain. CDR1 and CDR2 (SEHNR, FQNEAQ) derive from the germline V gene (reference sequence). There are 14 amino acids in the CDR3, from cysteine to phenylalanine inclusive. CDR3 DNA is the only sequence kept; it has 42 bases, read in frame from the first base. Trimming removed 4 bases from V and 4 bases from J, leaving 8 bases between the germline ends.